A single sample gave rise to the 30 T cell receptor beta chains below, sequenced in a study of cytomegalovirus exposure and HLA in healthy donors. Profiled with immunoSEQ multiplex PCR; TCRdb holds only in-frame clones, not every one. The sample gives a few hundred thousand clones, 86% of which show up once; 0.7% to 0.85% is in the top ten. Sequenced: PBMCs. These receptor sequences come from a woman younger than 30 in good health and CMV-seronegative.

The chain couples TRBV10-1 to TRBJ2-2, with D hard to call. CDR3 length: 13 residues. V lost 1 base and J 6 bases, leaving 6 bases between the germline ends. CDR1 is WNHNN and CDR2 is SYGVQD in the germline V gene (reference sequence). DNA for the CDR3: TGCGCCAGCAGTGAGTGCCGCGCCGGGGAGCTGTTTTTT. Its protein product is CASSECRAGELFF.

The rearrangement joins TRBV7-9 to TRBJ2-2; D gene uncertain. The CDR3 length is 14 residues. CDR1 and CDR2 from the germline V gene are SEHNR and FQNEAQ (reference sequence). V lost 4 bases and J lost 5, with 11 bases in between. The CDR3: CASSYRPGTGELFF. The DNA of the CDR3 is TGTGCCAGCAGCTACCGACCGGGTACCGGGGAGCTGTTTTTT.

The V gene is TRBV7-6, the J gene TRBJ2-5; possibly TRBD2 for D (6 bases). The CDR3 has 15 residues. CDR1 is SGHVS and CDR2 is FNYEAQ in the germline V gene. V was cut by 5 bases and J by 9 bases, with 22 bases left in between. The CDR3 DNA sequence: TGTGCCAGCAGCCCCGGCCCTCGCGGGACCGTGGCCCAGTACTTC. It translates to CASSPGPRGTVAQYF.

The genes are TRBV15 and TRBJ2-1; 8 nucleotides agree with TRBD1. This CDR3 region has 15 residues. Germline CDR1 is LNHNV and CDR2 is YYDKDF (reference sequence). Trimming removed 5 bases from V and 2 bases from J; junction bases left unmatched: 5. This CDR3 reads CATSAGQGTYNEQFF. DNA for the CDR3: TGTGCCACCAGCGCTGGACAGGGAACCTACAATGAGCAGTTCTTC.

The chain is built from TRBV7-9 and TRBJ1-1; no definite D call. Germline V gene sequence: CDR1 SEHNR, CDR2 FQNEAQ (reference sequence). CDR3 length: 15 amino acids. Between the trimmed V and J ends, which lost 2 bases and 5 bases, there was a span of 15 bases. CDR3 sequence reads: CASSLSGAPGTEAFF. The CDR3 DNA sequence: TGTGCCAGCAGCTTATCGGGCGCCCCGGGAACTGAAGCTTTCTTT. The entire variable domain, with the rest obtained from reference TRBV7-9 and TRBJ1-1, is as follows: DTGVSQNPRHKITKRGQNVTFRCDPISEHNRLYWYRQTLGQGPEFLTYFQNEAQLEKSRLLSDRFSAERPKGSFSTLEIQRTEQGDSAMYLCASSLSGAPGTEAFFGQGTRLTVV.

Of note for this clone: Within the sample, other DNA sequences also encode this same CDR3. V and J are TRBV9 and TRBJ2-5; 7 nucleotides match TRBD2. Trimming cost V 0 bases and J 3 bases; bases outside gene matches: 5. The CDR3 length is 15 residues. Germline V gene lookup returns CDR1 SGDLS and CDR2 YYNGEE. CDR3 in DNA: TGTGCCAGCAGCGTAGGAGGTCTAGCGGAAGAGACCCAGTACTTC. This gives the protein CASSVGGLAEETQYF.

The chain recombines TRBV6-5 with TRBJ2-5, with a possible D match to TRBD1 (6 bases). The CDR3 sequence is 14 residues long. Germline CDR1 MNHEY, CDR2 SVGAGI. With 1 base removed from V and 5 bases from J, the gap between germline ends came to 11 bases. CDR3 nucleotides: TGTGCCAGCAGTTACTTCCCAGGGGATGAGACCCAGTACTTC. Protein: CASSYFPGDETQYF.

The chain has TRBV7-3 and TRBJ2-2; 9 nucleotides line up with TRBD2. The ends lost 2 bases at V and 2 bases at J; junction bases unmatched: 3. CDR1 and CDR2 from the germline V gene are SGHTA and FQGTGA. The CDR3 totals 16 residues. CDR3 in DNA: TGTGCCAGCAGCTTAGCGGGAGGGATTAACACCGGGGAGCTGTTTTTT. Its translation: CASSLAGGINTGELFF.

CDR3 protein: CSVLAGGSGTQYF. CDR3 DNA: TGCAGCGTCTTAGCGGGAGGAAGTGGGACCCAGTACTTC. The chain couples TRBV29-1 to TRBJ2-5; TRBD2 matches at 10 bases. The length of the CDR3 is 13 residues. J gave up 7 bases and V 6 bases, and 8 bases lay outside the gene matches. Germline V gene sequence: CDR1 SQVTM, CDR2 ANQGSEA.

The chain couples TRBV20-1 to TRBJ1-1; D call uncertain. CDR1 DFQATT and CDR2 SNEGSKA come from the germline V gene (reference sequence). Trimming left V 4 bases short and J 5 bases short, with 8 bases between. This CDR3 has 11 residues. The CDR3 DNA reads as TGCAGTGCTATACAGCGGACTGAAGCTTTCTTT. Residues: CSAIQRTEAFF.

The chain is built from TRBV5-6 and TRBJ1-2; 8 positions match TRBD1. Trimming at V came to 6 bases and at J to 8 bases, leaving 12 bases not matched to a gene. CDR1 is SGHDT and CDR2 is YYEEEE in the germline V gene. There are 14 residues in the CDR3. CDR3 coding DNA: TGTGCCAGCACCCTGCAGGGGGCGGATTACGGCTACACCTTC. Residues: CASTLQGADYGYTF.

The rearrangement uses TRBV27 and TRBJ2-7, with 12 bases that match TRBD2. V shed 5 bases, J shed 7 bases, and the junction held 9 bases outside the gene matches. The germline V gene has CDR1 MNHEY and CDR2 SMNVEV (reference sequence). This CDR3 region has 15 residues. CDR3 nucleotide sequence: TGTGCCAGCAGTCCCGGGACTAGCGGGCGCCGGGAGCAGTACTTC. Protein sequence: CASSPGTSGRREQYF.

The CDR3 protein is CASIRTRGLPNNEQFF. The DNA of the CDR3 is TGTGCCAGCATCCGAACCAGGGGACTACCGAACAATGAGCAGTTCTTC. This chain joins TRBV7-8 and TRBJ2-1; weak D call: TRBD2 (7 bases). The CDR3 is 16 residues long. V was shortened by 7 bases and J by 5 bases, with 21 bases between the two germline ends. Germline values: CDR1 SGHVS, CDR2 FQNEAQ.

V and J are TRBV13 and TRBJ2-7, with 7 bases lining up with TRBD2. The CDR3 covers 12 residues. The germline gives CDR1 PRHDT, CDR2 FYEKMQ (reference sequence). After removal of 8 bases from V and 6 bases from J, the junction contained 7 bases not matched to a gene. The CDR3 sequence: CASAPGRGEQYF. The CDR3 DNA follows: TGTGCCAGCGCTCCGGGGAGGGGCGAGCAGTACTTC.

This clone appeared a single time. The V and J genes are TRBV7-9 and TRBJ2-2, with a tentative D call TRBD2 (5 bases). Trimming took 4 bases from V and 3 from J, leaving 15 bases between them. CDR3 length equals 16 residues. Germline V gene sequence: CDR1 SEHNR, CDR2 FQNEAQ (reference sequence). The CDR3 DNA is TGTGCCAGCAGCTCACCGAATACTAGAGACACCGGGGAGCTGTTTTTT. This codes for CASSSPNTRDTGELFF.

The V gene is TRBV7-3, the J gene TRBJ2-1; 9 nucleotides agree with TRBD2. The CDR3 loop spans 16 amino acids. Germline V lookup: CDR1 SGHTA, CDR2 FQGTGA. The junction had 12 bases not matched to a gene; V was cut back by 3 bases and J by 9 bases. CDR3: CASSFGFSGSRSEQFF. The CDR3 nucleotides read TGTGCCAGCAGCTTTGGGTTTAGCGGGAGTAGGAGTGAGCAGTTCTTC.

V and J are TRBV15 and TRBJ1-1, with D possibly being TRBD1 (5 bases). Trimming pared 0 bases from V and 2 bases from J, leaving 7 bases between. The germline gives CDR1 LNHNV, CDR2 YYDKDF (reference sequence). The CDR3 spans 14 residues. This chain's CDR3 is CATSRETDNTEAFF. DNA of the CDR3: TGTGCCACCAGCAGAGAGACAGACAACACTGAAGCTTTCTTT.

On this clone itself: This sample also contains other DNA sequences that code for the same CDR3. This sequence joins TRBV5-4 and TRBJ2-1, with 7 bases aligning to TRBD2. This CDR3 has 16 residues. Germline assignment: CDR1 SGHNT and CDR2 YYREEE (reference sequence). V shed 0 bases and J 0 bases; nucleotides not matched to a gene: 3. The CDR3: CASSLGGGSSYNEQFF. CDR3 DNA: TGTGCCAGCAGCTTGGGTGGCGGGAGCTCCTACAATGAGCAGTTCTTC.

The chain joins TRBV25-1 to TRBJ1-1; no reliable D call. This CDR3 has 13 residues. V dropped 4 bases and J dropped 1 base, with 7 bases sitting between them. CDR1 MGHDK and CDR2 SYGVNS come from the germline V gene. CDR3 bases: TGTGCCAGCAGTGGTGAGGGGAACACTGAAGCTTTCTTT. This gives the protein CASSGEGNTEAFF.

The CDR3 bases are TGTGCCAGCAGCCAAGTCTCCGGGTCTAGCGAAGCTTTCTTT. It specifies CASSQVSGSSEAFF. The chain combines TRBV4-2 with TRBJ1-1; D unresolved. Germline lookup yields CDR1 LGHNA and CDR2 YNFKEQ. There are 14 residues in the CDR3. Trimming took off 1 base at V and 8 bases at J, with 14 bases between the two ends.

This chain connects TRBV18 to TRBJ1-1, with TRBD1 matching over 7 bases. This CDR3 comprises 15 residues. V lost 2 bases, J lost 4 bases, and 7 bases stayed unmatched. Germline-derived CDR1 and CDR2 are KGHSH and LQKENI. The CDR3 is CASSPTTGFSTEAFF. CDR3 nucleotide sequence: TGTGCCAGCTCACCAACGACAGGGTTTTCCACTGAAGCTTTCTTT. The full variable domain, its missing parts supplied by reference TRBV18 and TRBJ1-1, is NAGVMQNPRHLVRRRGQEARLRCSPMKGHSHVYWYRQLPEEGLKFMVYLQKENIIDESGMPKERFSAEFPKEGPSILRIQQVVRGDSAAYFCASSPTTGFSTEAFFGQGTRLTVV.

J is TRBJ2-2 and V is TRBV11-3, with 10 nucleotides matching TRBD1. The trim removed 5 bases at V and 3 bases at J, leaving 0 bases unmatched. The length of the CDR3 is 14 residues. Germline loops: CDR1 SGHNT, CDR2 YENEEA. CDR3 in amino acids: CASSGTGDTGELFF. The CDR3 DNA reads TGTGCCAGCAGCGGGACAGGGGACACCGGGGAGCTGTTTTTT.

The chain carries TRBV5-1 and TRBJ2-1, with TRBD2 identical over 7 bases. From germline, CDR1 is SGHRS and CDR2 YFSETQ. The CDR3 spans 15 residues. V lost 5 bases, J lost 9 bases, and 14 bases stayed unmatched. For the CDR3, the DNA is TGCGCCAGCAGGAGAACGGGGGAGGGCCTCGGTGAGCAGTTCTTC. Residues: CASRRTGEGLGEQFF.

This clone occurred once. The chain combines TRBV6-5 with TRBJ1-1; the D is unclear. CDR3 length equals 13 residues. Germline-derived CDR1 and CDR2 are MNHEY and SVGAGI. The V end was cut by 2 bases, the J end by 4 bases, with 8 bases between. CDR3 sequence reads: CASSYPLGTEAFF. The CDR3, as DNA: TGTGCCAGCAGTTACCCCCTAGGCACTGAAGCTTTCTTT.

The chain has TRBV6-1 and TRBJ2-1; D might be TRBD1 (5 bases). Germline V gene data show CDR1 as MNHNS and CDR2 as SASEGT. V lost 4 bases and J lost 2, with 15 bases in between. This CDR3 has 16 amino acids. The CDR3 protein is CASSARRVETYNEQFF. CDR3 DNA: TGTGCCAGCAGTGCTCGCAGGGTGGAGACCTACAATGAGCAGTTCTTC.

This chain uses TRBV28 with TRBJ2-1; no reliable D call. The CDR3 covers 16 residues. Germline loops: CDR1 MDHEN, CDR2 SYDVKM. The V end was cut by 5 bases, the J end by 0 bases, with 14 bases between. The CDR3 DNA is TGTGCCAGCAGTAGCGCAGCGACCCCCTCCTACAATGAGCAGTTCTTC. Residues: CASSSAATPSYNEQFF.

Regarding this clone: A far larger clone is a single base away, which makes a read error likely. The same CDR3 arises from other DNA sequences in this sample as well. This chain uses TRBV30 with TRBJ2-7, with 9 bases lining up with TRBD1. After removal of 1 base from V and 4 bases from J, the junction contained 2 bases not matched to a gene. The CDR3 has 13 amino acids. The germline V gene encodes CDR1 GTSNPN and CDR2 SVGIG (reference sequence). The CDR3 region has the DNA TGTGCCTGGAGTGCAGGACAGGGGTACGAGCAGTACTTC. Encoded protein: CAWSAGQGYEQYF.

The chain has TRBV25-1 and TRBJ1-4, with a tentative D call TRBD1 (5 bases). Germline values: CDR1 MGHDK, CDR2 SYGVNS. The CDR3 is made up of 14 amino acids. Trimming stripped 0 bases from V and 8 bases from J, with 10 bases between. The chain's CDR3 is CASSEYRQGEKLFF. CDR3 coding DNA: TGTGCCAGCAGTGAATATCGGCAGGGAGAAAAACTGTTTTTT.

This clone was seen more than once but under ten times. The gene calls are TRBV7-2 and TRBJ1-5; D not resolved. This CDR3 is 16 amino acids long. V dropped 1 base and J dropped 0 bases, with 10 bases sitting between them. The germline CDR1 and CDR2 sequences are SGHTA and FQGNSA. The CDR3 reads CASSLEVSYSNQPQHF. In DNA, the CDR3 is TGTGCCAGCAGCTTAGAAGTCTCCTATAGCAATCAGCCCCAGCATTTT.

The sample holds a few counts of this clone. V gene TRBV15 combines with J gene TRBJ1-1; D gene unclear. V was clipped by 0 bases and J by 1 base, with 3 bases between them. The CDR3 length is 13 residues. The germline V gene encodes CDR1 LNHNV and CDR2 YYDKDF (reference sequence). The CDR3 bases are TGTGCCACCAGCAGAGACAGGAACACTGAAGCTTTCTTT. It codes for CATSRDRNTEAFF.